These 20 T cell receptor beta chains were all obtained from the same sample, sequenced in a study of blood T cells in healthy people across ages (dated by TCRdb to between 2015 and 2017). Receptor amplification or capture employed 5' RACE. Sequencing used an Illumina HiSeq 2500. The second PCR ran for roughly 7 to 12 cycles and used a J-beta primer mix along with a sample-barcoded 5' primer. TCRdb cleaned the public reads at Q25 with fastp, built clones with MiXCR and kept in-frame beta chains. CDR3 protein sequences are deduplicated, and each keeps its most common genes and DNA. Here the sample has roughly 500,000 distinct CDR3 sequences; around 24% occur a single time. The leading ten clones occupy approximately 8.7% of the sample. This sample also belongs to another study, concerning T cells of mothers and their children.

Material: blood. Source of these receptors: a boy younger than 18 in good health.

V usage is TRBV7-2 and J usage is TRBJ2-1; unclear D gene. The ends were cut back, 5 bases at V and 4 bases at J, with 6 bases in the middle. Germline V CDR1 and CDR2: SGHTA, FQGNSA. This CDR3 has 12 amino acids. The CDR3 here is CASSALYNEQFF. CDR3 coding DNA: TGTGCCAGCAGCGCCCTTTACAATGAGCAGTTCTTC.

The chain uses TRBV28 and TRBJ2-7; a weak D match, TRBD2 (5 bases). The CDR3 is made up of 15 amino acids. Trimming left V 6 bases short and J 2 bases short, with 17 bases between. Germline V lookup: CDR1 MDHEN, CDR2 SYDVKM. CDR3 region: CASRTGKSGAYEQYF. In DNA, the CDR3 is TGTGCCAGCAGGACGGGGAAGAGCGGAGCCTACGAGCAGTACTTC. The whole variable domain, remainder taken from reference TRBV28 and TRBJ2-7, is DVKVTQSSRYLVKRTGEKVFLECVQDMDHENMFWYRQDPGLGLRLIYFSYDVKMKEKGDIPEGYSVSREKKERFSLILESASTNQTSMYLCASRTGKSGAYEQYFGPGTRLTVT.

This clonotype has more than one count but fewer than ten. The rearrangement links TRBV7-9 to TRBJ2-5; TRBD2 matches at 15 bases. The J call may be mistaken, given a closer DNA end match to TRBJ2-7. Germline V gene lookup returns CDR1 SEHNR and CDR2 FQNEAQ (reference sequence). This CDR3 has 17 amino acids. CDR3 DNA sequence: TGTGCCAGCAGCCCTGGACTAGCGGGAGGGGACCCCGGCGAGCAGTACTTC. The encoded protein is CASSPGLAGGDPGEQYF.

This clonotype showed up just a few times. The J gene is TRBJ2-7, the V gene TRBV20-1, with TRBD1 as a possible D gene (6 bases). This CDR3 is built from 14 residues. Trimming shortened V by 3 bases and J by 0 bases, and 12 bases separated the two germline ends. From germline, CDR1 is DFQATT and CDR2 SNEGSKA (reference sequence). CDR3 sequence (DNA): TGCAGTGCTAGTAAGGGGGTAGGCTCCTACGAGCAGTACTTC. Translation gives CSASKGVGSYEQYF.

CDR3 nucleotide sequence: TGTGCCAGCAGGGGCCTCGGGACCCAGTACTTC. This translates into CASRGLGTQYF. J is TRBJ2-5 and V is TRBV12-3 or TRBV12-4, with D unclear. This CDR3 comprises 11 residues. Trimming cost V 6 bases and J 7 bases, with 9 bases left between them.

This clonotype has a handful of counts. The genes are TRBV7-9 and TRBJ2-1, with 9 bases lining up with TRBD1. This CDR3 is built from 17 residues. Unmatched junction bases numbered 10, after V lost 5 bases and J lost 2 bases. Germline V gene data show CDR1 as SEHNR and CDR2 as FQNEAQ (reference sequence). CDR3 bases: TGTGCCAGCAGCGCCCCCCGGACAGGGGACACCTACAATGAGCAGTTCTTC. It yields the protein CASSAPRTGDTYNEQFF.

The rearrangement links TRBV10-3 to TRBJ2-7, with 8 bases that match TRBD1. CDR1 and CDR2 from the germline V gene are ENHRY and SYGVKD. V was clipped by 0 bases and J by 6 bases; unmatched bases: 10. The CDR3 length is 16 residues. CDR3 sequence (DNA): TGTGCCATCAGTGAGTCTGTATTGGGCAGGGGGCTCGAGCAGTACTTC. It codes for CAISESVLGRGLEQYF.

This clonotype showed up just a few times. The chain links TRBV20-1 to TRBJ2-7; D is ambiguous. This CDR3 contains 12 residues. The germline V and J ends were trimmed by 0 bases and 1 base, with 4 bases remaining between them. CDR1 is DFQATT and CDR2 is SNEGSKA in the germline V gene (reference sequence). CDR3: CSARDRSYEQYF. CDR3 in DNA: TGCAGTGCTAGAGATAGATCCTACGAGCAGTACTTC.

This sequence joins TRBV25-1 and TRBJ2-5; 9 bases match TRBD1. Germline CDR1 and CDR2: MGHDK and SYGVNS. The CDR3 loop spans 13 amino acids. J was trimmed by 5 bases and V by 11 bases; bases with no gene match: 9. The CDR3 loop reads CAEGTGRTETQYF. The CDR3 DNA follows: TGTGCCGAAGGGACAGGGAGGACGGAGACCCAGTACTTC. The full variable domain, with the rest looked up from reference TRBV25-1 and TRBJ2-5, is EADIYQTPRYLVIGTGKKITLECSQTMGHDKMYWYQQDPGMELHLIHYSYGVNSTEKGDLSSESTVSRIRTEHFPLTLESARPSHTSQYLCAEGTGRTETQYFGPGTRLLVL.

This clonotype was detected a few times. This rearrangement joins TRBV6-5 to TRBJ2-3, with D perhaps TRBD1 or TRBD2 (6 bases each). The CDR3 loop spans 16 amino acids. V shed 0 bases and J shed 3 bases, with 13 bases lying between them. In germline, CDR1 is MNHEY, CDR2 SVGAGI. For the CDR3, the DNA is TGTGCCAGCAGTTACTCAACGGGGGCTAGTACAGATACGCAGTATTTT. It encodes CASSYSTGASTDTQYF.

This clonotype was detected many times. CDR3 in DNA: TGTGCCAGCAGCTTAGGAGTATGGGACAATGAGCAGTTCTTC. Translated, it gives CASSLGVWDNEQFF. V usage is TRBV7-3 and J usage is TRBJ2-1; D not resolved. Trimming pared 2 bases from V and 5 bases from J, leaving 10 bases between. The CDR3 loop spans 14 amino acids. In germline, CDR1 is SGHTA, CDR2 FQGTGA.

This clonotype was seen ten or more times. The chain couples TRBV6-2 or TRBV6-3 to TRBJ2-5; D is unresolved. The CDR3 sequence is 16 residues long. CDR1 and CDR2 (germline): MNHEY, SVGEGT. Between the trimmed V and J ends, which lost 2 bases and 1 base, there was a span of 14 bases. As DNA, the CDR3 is TGTGCCAGCAGTTACCCCCACCGGAGAGCCCAAGAGACCCAGTACTTC. It is translated as CASSYPHRRAQETQYF.

The gene calls are TRBV6-6 and TRBJ1-2, with 7 bases matching TRBD1. The junction had 6 bases not matched to a gene; V was cut back by 8 bases and J by 0 bases. CDR1 MNHNY and CDR2 SVGAGI come from the germline V gene (reference sequence). The CDR3 length is 14 residues. The CDR3 sequence: CASSGQAPNYGYTF. CDR3 DNA sequence: TGTGCCAGCTCCGGACAGGCCCCTAACTATGGCTACACCTTC.

This sequence joins TRBV4-2 and TRBJ2-5; TRBD1 might be the D (6 bases). There are 14 residues in the CDR3. V lost 1 base and J 0 bases, leaving 6 bases between the germline ends. Germline CDR1 reads LGHNA; CDR2 reads YNFKEQ. CDR3 bases: TGTGCCAGCAGCCAAGGGGACAACCAAGAGACCCAGTACTTC. As protein: CASSQGDNQETQYF.

In its sample, this clonotype was seen a few times. This sequence joins TRBV7-3 and TRBJ2-1; the match to TRBD2 covers 9 bases. The CDR3 loop spans 18 amino acids. J was trimmed by 3 bases and V by 1 base; bases with no gene match: 10. Germline V CDR1 and CDR2: SGHTA, FQGTGA. Here the CDR3 reads CASSLKGGRAADYNEQFF. The CDR3 nucleotides are TGTGCCAGCAGCTTAAAAGGCGGGAGGGCCGCGGACTACAATGAGCAGTTCTTC.

V usage is TRBV7-8 and J usage is TRBJ1-4; D is unresolved. There are 15 residues in the CDR3. Germline V gene sequence: CDR1 SGHVS, CDR2 FQNEAQ. Trimming stripped 0 bases from V and 4 bases from J, with 9 bases between. CDR3 sequence: CASSLAAGINEKLFF. The CDR3 DNA reads TGTGCCAGCAGCTTAGCGGCGGGTATTAATGAAAAACTGTTTTTT.

The rearrangement links TRBV29-1 to TRBJ2-7, with D possibly matching TRBD2 (5 bases). Looked up from germline, CDR1 is SQVTM and CDR2 is ANQGSEA. The CDR3 is 12 amino acids. The V gene lost 5 bases and the J gene lost 6 bases, with 14 bases spanning the gap. CDR3 sequence (DNA): TGCAGCGTTCCCAGTGAAGAGGGCGAGCAGTACTTC. Protein: CSVPSEEGEQYF.

The gene calls are TRBV6-6 and TRBJ2-5, with D perhaps matching TRBD1 (6 bases). With the DNA end fitting TRBJ2-1 better, the J assignment may be wrong. The CDR3 spans 13 residues. Germline-derived CDR1 and CDR2 are MNHNY and SVGAGI (reference sequence). The CDR3 DNA sequence: TGTGCCAGCAGTTACCCAACAGGGCATGAGCAGTTCTTC. This codes for CASSYPTGHEQFF.

About this clonotype itself: One end of the junction does not line up with germline, which may come from a read error. The chain combines TRBV14 with TRBJ2-1; TRBD2 might be the D (6 bases). There are 16 residues in the CDR3. CDR1 and CDR2 from the germline V gene are SGHDN and FVKESK. The DNA for the CDR3 is TGTGCCAGCAGCCAAGCTCCACGGGGGTCCTACAATGAGCAGTCCTTC. Translated: CASSQAPRGSYNEQSF.

This clonotype was found a few times. V usage is TRBV6-5 and J usage is TRBJ2-5, with D possibly being TRBD1 (6 bases). This CDR3 has 14 residues. The V and J ends lost 6 bases and 3 bases respectively, with 14 bases between them. Germline values: CDR1 MNHEY, CDR2 SVGAGI. The DNA for the CDR3 is TGTGCCAGCAGGAATATCCGGACAGAAGAGACCCAGTACTTC. It codes for CASRNIRTEETQYF.